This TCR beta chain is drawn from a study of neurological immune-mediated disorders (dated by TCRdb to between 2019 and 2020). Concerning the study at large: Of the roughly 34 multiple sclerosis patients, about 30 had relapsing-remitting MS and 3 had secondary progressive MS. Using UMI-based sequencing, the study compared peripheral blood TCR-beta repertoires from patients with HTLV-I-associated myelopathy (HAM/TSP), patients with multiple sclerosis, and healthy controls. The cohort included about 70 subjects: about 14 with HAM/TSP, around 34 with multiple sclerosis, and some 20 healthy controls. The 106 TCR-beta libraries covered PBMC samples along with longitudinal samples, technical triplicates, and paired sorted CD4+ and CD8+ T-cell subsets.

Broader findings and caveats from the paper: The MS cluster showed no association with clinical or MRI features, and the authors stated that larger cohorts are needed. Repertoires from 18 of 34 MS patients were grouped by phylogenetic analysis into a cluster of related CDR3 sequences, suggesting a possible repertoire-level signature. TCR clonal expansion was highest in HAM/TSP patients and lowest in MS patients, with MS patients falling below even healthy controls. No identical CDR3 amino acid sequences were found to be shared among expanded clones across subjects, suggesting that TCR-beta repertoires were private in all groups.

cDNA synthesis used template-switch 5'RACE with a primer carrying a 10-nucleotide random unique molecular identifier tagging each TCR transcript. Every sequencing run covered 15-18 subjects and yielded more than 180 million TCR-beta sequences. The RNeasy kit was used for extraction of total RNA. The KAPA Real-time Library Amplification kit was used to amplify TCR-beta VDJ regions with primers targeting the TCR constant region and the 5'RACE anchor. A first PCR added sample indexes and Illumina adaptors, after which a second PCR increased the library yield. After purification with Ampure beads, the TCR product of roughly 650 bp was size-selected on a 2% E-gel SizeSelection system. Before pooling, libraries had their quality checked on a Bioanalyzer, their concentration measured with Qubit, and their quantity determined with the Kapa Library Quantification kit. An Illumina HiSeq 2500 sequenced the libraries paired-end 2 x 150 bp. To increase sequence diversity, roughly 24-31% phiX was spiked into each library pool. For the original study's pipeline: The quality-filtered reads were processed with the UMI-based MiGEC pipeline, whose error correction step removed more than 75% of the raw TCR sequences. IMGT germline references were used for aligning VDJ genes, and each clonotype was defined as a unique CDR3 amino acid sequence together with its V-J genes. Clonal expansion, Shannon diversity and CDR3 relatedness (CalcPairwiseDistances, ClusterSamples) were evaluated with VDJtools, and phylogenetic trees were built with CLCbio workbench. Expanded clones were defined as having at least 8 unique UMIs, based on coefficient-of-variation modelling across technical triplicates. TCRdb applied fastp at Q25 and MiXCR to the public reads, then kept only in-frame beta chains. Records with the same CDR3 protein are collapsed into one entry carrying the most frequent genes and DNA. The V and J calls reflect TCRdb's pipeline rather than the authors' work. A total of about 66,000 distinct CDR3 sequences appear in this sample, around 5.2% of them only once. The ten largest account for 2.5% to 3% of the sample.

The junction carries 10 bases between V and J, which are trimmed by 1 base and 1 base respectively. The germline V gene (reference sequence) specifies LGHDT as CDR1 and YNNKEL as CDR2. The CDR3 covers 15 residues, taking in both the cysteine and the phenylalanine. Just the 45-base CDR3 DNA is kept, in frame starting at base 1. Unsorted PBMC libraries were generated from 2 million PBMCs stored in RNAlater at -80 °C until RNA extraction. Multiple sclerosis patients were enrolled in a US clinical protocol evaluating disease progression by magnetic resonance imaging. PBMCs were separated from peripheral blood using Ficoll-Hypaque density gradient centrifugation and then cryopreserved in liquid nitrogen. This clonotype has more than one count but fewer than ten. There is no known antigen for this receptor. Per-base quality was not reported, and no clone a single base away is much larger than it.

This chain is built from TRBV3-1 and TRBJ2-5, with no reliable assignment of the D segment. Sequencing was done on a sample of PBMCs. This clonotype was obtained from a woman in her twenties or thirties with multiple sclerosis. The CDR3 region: CASSQVWRTQETQYF. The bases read TGTGCCAGCAGCCAAGTCTGGCGGACCCAAGAGACCCAGTACTTC.